The 10 T cell receptor beta chains given below trace back to one sample, sequenced in a study of beta chain features in type 1 diabetes. TCRB transcripts that were expressed got sequenced, as all of the isolated RNA had been reverse transcribed. Assay used: immunoSEQ multiplex PCR; TCRdb lists only in-frame clones, some missing. The table shows under 20,000 clones, with approximately 50% occurring only once. Source material: stem cell memory CD4+ T cells from blood. The source of these receptors is a woman between 18 and 30 years old in good health.

The chain links TRBV9 to TRBJ2-3, with unresolved D. CDR3 length: 15 amino acids. Germline loops: CDR1 SGDLS, CDR2 YYNGEE. V lost 0 bases and J 0 bases, leaving 8 bases between the germline ends. CDR3: CASSVALLSTDTQYF. As DNA, the CDR3 is TGTGCCAGCAGCGTAGCTCTTCTTAGCACAGATACGCAGTATTTT.

The rearrangement links TRBV5-1 to TRBJ2-3, with no clear D. In germline, CDR1 is SGHRS, CDR2 YFSETQ. The CDR3 runs to 12 residues. V lost 0 bases and J 7 bases, leaving 6 bases between the germline ends. The chain's CDR3 is CASSLGQNTQYF. CDR3 nucleotide sequence: TGCGCCAGCAGCTTGGGGCAGAATACGCAGTATTTT.

The chain joins TRBV29-1 to TRBJ2-4; D may be TRBD2 (6 bases). There are 14 residues in the CDR3. The V gene lost 6 bases and the J gene lost 1 base, with 13 bases spanning the gap. Germline V gene data show CDR1 as SQVTM and CDR2 as ANQGSEA. The CDR3 loop is CSVEEGLAKNIQYF. CDR3 sequence (DNA): TGCAGCGTGGAGGAGGGTCTCGCCAAAAACATTCAGTACTTC.

The rearrangement joins TRBV5-4 to TRBJ2-1; TRBD1 is a possible D gene (5 bases). V was pared by 3 bases and J by 7 bases, with 11 bases between. The CDR3 has 13 residues. Germline loops: CDR1 SGHNT, CDR2 YYREEE (reference sequence). The CDR3 spells CASSSSAGNEQFF. CDR3 nucleotides: TGTGCCAGCAGCTCCTCGGCAGGGAATGAGCAGTTCTTC.

The chain carries TRBV11-3 and TRBJ2-3, with D possibly matching TRBD2 (5 bases). Trimming cost V 2 bases and J 6 bases, with 9 bases left between them. The CDR3 has 13 residues. The germline gives CDR1 SGHNT, CDR2 YENEEA. CDR3 coding DNA: TGTGCCAGCAGCTTACAGTGGAGGGATACGCAGTATTTT. This encodes CASSLQWRDTQYF. Supplemented by reference TRBV11-3 and TRBJ2-3, the full variable domain reads EAGVVQSPRYKIIEKKQPVAFWCNPISGHNTLYWYLQNLGQGPELLIRYENEEAVDDSQLPKDRFSAERLKGVDSTLKIQPAELGDSAVYLCASSLQWRDTQYFGPGTRLTVL.

J is TRBJ2-5 and V is TRBV28; the match to TRBD1 covers 8 bases. The J call could be wrong; TRBJ2-7 is a better fit for the DNA end. Germline V gene lookup returns CDR1 MDHEN and CDR2 SYDVKM. The CDR3 extends over 12 amino acids. The CDR3 DNA sequence: TGTGCCAGCAGGTCACAGGGGGACGAGCAGTACTTC. Amino acids: CASRSQGDEQYF.

This clone showed up just a few times. The J gene is TRBJ1-5, the V gene TRBV23-1; unclear D gene. TRBV23-1 is recorded as an ORF, its role being uncertain. V dropped 4 bases and J dropped 3 bases, with 10 bases sitting between them. The CDR3 loop spans 14 amino acids. CDR3 nucleotide sequence: TGCGCCAGCAGTCGCGGGGTGGACAATCAGCCCCAGCATTTT. Its protein product is CASSRGVDNQPQHF.

The table lists this clone with a few counts. The chain links TRBV28 to TRBJ2-5, with no clear D. Germline CDR1 and CDR2: MDHEN and SYDVKM. This CDR3 region has 13 residues. Deletions cut 2 bases from V and 0 bases from J, with 4 bases between. The CDR3 region is CASSLLYQETQYF. CDR3 sequence (DNA): TGTGCCAGCAGTTTACTGTACCAAGAGACCCAGTACTTC.

The chain uses TRBV28 and TRBJ1-1; the D gene is possibly TRBD1 (5 bases). CDR3 length equals 14 residues. Germline CDR1 is MDHEN and CDR2 is SYDVKM. V dropped 6 bases and J dropped 2 bases, with 13 bases sitting between them. CDR3 nucleotide sequence: TGTGCCAGCAGCCGATTAAGGGGTAACACTGAAGCTTTCTTT. It translates to CASSRLRGNTEAFF.

The chain joins TRBV7-9 to TRBJ2-5; TRBD1 agrees at 7 bases. The J call may be mistaken, given a closer DNA end match to TRBJ2-7. CDR3 length: 15 residues. Germline lookup yields CDR1 SEHNR and CDR2 FQNEAQ (reference sequence). The CDR3 reads CASSLGYRGSDEQYF. CDR3 in DNA: TGTGCCAGCAGCTTAGGATACAGGGGTTCCGACGAGCAGTACTTC.